This T cell receptor (beta chain) emerged from a study of beta chain features in type 1 diabetes. About the research overall: Age, gender and cell yields were alike across patients and healthy donors. Sorted cells examined across all samples numbered 107,917,701. Findings and caveats of the study: Among type 1 diabetes patients, VDJ junctions had fewer insertions and more deletions. The study found moderately but significantly shorter TCRB CDR3s in all four CD4+ subsets of Type 1 diabetes patients.

V shed 5 bases and J 4 bases; nucleotides not matched to a gene: 1. The CDR3 sequence is 13 residues long. Germline CDR1 is MGHDK and CDR2 is SYGVNS. TCRB transcripts that were expressed got sequenced, as all of the isolated RNA had been reverse transcribed. Measured with immunoSEQ multiplex PCR; TCRdb has only the in-frame clones, and not every one. The sample has 900,000 or so clones, about a sixth seen once; the top ten hold around 0.02%. As to this clone: No antigen is known for it.

Sample: naive CD4+ T cells from blood. This TCR came from a woman under 30 in good health. This chain joins TRBV25-1 and TRBJ2-3; 9 bases agree with TRBD2. CDR3 sequence reads: CASSRTSADTQYF. Written as DNA, the CDR3 is TGTGCCAGCAGTCGGACTAGCGCAGATACGCAGTATTTT.